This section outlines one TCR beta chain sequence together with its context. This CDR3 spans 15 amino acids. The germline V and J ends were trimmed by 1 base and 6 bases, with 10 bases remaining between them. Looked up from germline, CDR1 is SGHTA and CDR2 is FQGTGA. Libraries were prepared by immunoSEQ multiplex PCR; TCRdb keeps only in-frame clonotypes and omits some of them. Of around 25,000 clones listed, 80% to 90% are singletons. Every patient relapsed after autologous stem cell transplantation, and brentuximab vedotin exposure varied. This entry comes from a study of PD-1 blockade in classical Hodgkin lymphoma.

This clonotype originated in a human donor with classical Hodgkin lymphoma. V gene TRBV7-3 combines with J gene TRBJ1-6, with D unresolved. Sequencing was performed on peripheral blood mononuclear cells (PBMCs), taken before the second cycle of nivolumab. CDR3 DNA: TGTGCCAGCAGCTTAAGTTCCGGTGGTAATTCACCCCTCCACTTT. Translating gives CASSLSSGGNSPLHF.